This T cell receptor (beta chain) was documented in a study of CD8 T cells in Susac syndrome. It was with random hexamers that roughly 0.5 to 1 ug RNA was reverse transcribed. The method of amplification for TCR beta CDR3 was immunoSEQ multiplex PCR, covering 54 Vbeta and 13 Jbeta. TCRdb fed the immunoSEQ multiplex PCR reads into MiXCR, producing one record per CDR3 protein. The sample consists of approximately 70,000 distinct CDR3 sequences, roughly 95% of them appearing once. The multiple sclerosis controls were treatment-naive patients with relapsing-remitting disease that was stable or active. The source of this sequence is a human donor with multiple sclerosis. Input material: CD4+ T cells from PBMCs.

CDR3 sequence (DNA): TGTGCCAGCAGACCCCTACCGGGACTAGGCACAGATACGCAGTATTTT. Its protein is CASRPLPGLGTDTQYF. The chain combines TRBV6-6 with TRBJ2-3; 8 bases are a match to TRBD2. Germline trimming cut 6 bases from V and 1 base from J; bases unmatched to any gene: 9. The V gene's germline CDR1 is MNHNY and CDR2 SVGAGI (reference sequence). This CDR3 spans 16 amino acids.